The rows below give T cell receptor beta chains drawn from one sample of a study of blood T cell repertoires in COVID-19. TCRdb's table, derived via immunoSEQ multiplex PCR, lists solely in-frame clones and lacks some. The table records over 100,000 clones, 84% of them present only once. The sequenced sample consisted of peripheral blood. The receptor set was obtained from a woman older than 75 with active or convalescent COVID-19. Both conserved end residues are part of each CDR3. A D gene is named only where the DNA matches it firmly. Where a row states a size, it is once, few, many or the class of an expanded clone; other rows omit it.

>TRBJ2-3|.|TRBV5-1|.
TGCGCCAGCAGCTTGAGCTCAGATACGCAGTATTTT
CASSLSSDTQYF
>TRBJ1-1|.|TRBV20-1|.
TGCAGTCGTACAGCTGAAGCTTTCTTT
CSRTAEAFF
>TRBJ1-5|.|TRBV5-1|.
TGCGCCAGCAGCTTGGCCCCTCTGGCAGGCCAGCCCCAGCATTTT
CASSLAPLAGQPQHF
>TRBJ2-2|TRBD1|TRBV30|.
TGTGCCTGGAGAGGAGACAGGGTCTATAACGGGGAGCTGTTTTTT
CAWRGDRVYNGELFF
>TRBJ2-7|TRBD2|TRBV6-5|.
TGTGCCAGCAGTCCTAGCGGCGTGCCCTACGAGCAGTACTTC
CASSPSGVPYEQYF
>TRBJ1-3|.|TRBV7-8|.
TGTGCCAGCAGCCAAAGAGAAGCCGTTCCCACGGGAAACACCATATATTTT
CASSQREAVPTGNTIYF
>TRBJ2-6|.|TRBV2|once
TGTGCCAGCACCCCCCTTGGGGCCAACGTCCTGACTTTC
CASTPLGANVLTF
>TRBJ1-2|.|TRBV10-1|.
TGCGCCAGCAGTGAGTCTAGGGGGAACGGCTACACCTTC
CASSESRGNGYTF
>TRBJ2-5|.|TRBV7-2|.
TGTGCCAGCAGCCTTACAACAGAGACCCAGTACTTC
CASSLTTETQYF
>TRBJ1-4|TRBD1|TRBV7-9|.
TGTGCCAGCAGAGACAGGGGGCCGAGTAATGAAAAACTGTTTTTT
CASRDRGPSNEKLFF
>TRBJ2-7|TRBD1|TRBV28|.
TGTGCCAGCATCCGGAGGGGGGACAGGGCCTACGAGCAGTACTTC
CASIRRGDRAYEQYF
>TRBJ1-3|TRBD1|TRBV9|.
TGTGCCAGCAGCGTAGGGACAGGGGTAGGAAACACCATATATTTT
CASSVGTGVGNTIYF
>TRBJ2-7|TRBD2|TRBV28|.
TGTGCCAGCAGGGGACAGACTAGCGGGACTTACGAGCAGTACTTC
CASRGQTSGTYEQYF
>TRBJ2-2|TRBD2|TRBV13|.
TGTGCCAGCAGCTCAGGTGGACTAGCGGGGTCCACCGGGGAGCTGTTTTTT
CASSSGGLAGSTGELFF
>TRBJ1-6|.|TRBV25-1|once
TGTGCCAGCAGTCCGCGCAATTCACCCCTCCACTTT
CASSPRNSPLHF
>TRBJ2-1|.|TRBV7-2|.
TGTGCCAGCAGCCCCTTTAGGGGCTACAATGAGCAGTTCTTC
CASSPFRGYNEQFF
>TRBJ2-4|.|TRBV2|.
TGTGCCAGCAGCCCCGGGGGCATTCAGTACTTC
CASSPGGIQYF
>TRBJ2-5|TRBD2|TRBV6-1|.
TGTGCCAGCAGTGAGGTGCGGGGGTGGGTCCAAGAGACCCAGTACTTC
CASSEVRGWVQETQYF
>TRBJ2-1|TRBD2|TRBV7-9|few
TGTGCCAGCAGCCCCGGACTAGCGGTCTTTGAGCAGTTCTTC
CASSPGLAVFEQFF
>TRBJ1-3|TRBD1|TRBV5-4|.
TGTGCCAGCAGCCGACAGGGGACTGGAAACACCATATATTTT
CASSRQGTGNTIYF
>TRBJ1-2|.|TRBV18|.
TGTGCCAGCTCACCGCAGGAGGAGGGTGGCTACACCTTC
CASSPQEEGGYTF
>TRBJ2-7|TRBD2|TRBV5-8|.
TGTGCCAGCAGCTTGGCGCCGGGACTAGCGGGACACTCCTACGAGCAGTACTTC
CASSLAPGLAGHSYEQYF
>TRBJ1-1|TRBD1|TRBV5-1|.
TGCGCCAGCAGCGCCGGGACAGTGAACACTGAAGCTTTCTTT
CASSAGTVNTEAFF
>TRBJ2-3|.|TRBV5-1|.
TGCGCCAGCAGCGTCTCAACCGGGGGTGGAGTGGATACGCAGTATTTT
CASSVSTGGGVDTQYF
>TRBJ2-1|TRBD2|TRBV5-8|.
TGTGCCAGCAGAACCACCGGGACTAGCTTCTATGAGCAGTTCTTC
CASRTTGTSFYEQFF
>TRBJ1-2|TRBD1|TRBV4-2|few
TGTGCCAGCAGCCAAGCGGGACAGCAAGATGACTATGGCTACACCTTC
CASSQAGQQDDYGYTF
>TRBJ2-2|.|TRBV10-3|once
TGTGCCATCAGTGACCCGAGGGGGGAGCTGTTTTTT
CAISDPRGELFF